The TCR beta chain under discussion was sequenced for a study of T cell repertoires in cytomegalovirus infection. Study summary: Shared public TCR beta signatures pointed to both CMV infection and a matching HLA type.

Germline assignment: CDR1 MNHEY and CDR2 SMNVEV (reference sequence). Trimming took 5 bases from V and 0 from J, leaving 11 bases between them. The CDR3 length is 15 residues. As for this clonotype: The antigen is unknown.

TCRdb re-called the reads through MiXCR, storing one row per CDR3 protein. In the table there are roughly 990,000 distinct CDR3 sequences, approximately 31% of which are singletons. Study findings and constraints: Adding up the frequency of public TCR beta families identified people who carried CMV plus the relevant HLA. Ex vivo responses were dominated by HLA-C-restricted CMV-specific TCR beta clonotypes.

The source was cultured CD8+ T cells from PBMCs, collected from culture after CMV antigen stimulation. The clonotype originates from a human donor in good health (CMV status not recorded). Some clones in this sample may be carry-over from other donors' samples. This chain uses TRBV27 with TRBJ1-5; weak D call: TRBD1 (5 bases). The DNA for the CDR3 is TGTGCCAGCAGTCCCCGACAGTATAGCAATCAGCCCCAGCATTTT. It specifies CASSPRQYSNQPQHF.